This T cell receptor (beta chain) was obtained from a study of human T cells and chemical hapten exposure. Study as a whole: TCR yield per sample varied, mainly due to pooled library volumes.

After removal of 3 bases from V and 5 bases from J, the junction contained 7 bases not matched to a gene. Germline values: CDR1 SGHTA, CDR2 FQGNSA. The CDR3 covers 15 residues. Study processing details: Sample TCR counts, which ranged from 23,224 to 690,600, had a median of roughly 99,000. Using its own MiXCR run on the 5' RACE reads, TCRdb lists one record per CDR3 protein. TCRdb's processing, not the study's, gives the V and J calls here. The sample includes about 80,000 distinct CDR3 sequences, less than 9.5% of them seen just once. This clonotype has only a few counts. Total RNA came from unfractionated whole blood.

The V gene is TRBV7-2, the J gene TRBJ2-1; the match to TRBD2 covers 7 bases. The TCR sequence derives from a male donor in good health. The CDR3 here is CASSFPGRVNNEQFF. Here the CDR3 DNA reads TGTGCCAGCAGCTTCCCAGGGAGGGTTAACAATGAGCAGTTCTTC. The full variable domain, completed using reference TRBV7-2 and TRBJ2-1, is GAGVSQSPSNKVTEKGKDVELRCDPISGHTALYWYRQSLGQGLEFLIYFQGNSAPDKSGLPSDRFSAERTGGSVSTLTIQRTQQEDSAVYLCASSFPGRVNNEQFFGPGTRLTVL.